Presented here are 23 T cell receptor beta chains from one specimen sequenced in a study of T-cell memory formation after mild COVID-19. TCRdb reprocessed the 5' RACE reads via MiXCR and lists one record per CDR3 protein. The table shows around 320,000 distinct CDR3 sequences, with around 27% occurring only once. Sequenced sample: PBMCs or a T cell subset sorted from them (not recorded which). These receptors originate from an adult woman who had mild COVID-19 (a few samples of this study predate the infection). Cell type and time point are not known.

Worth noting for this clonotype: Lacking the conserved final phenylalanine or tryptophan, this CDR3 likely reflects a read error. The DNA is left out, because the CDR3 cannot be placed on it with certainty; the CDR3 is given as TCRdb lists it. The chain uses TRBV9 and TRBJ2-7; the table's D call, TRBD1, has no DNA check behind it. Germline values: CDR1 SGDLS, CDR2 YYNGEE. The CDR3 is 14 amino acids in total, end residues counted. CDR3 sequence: CASSLGQGVYEQHC.

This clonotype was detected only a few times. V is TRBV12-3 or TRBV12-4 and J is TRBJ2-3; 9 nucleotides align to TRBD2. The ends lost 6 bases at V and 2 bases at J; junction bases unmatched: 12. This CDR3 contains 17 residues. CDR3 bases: TGTGCCAGCAGCCCGGCGAATGGCGGGGGGGACACAGATACGCAGTATTTT. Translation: CASSPANGGGDTDTQYF.

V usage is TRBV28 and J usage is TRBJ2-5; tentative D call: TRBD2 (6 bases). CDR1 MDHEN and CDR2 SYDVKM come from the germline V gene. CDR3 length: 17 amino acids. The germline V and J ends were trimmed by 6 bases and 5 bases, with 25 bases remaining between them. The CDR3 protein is CASRASRGWVSGETQYF. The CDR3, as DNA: TGTGCCAGCAGGGCCTCCAGAGGTTGGGTGAGCGGGGAGACCCAGTACTTC. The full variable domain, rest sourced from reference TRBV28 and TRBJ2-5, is DVKVTQSSRYLVKRTGEKVFLECVQDMDHENMFWYRQDPGLGLRLIYFSYDVKMKEKGDIPEGYSVSREKKERFSLILESASTNQTSMYLCASRASRGWVSGETQYFGPGTRLLVL.

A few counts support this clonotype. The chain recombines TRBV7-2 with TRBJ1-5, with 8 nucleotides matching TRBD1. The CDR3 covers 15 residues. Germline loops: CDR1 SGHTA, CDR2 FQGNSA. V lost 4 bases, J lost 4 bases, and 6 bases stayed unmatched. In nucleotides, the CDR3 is TGTGCCAGCAGCTCTCAGGGGGCCCAGAATCAGCCCCAGCATTTT. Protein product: CASSSQGAQNQPQHF. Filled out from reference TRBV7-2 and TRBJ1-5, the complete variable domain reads GAGVSQSPSNKVTEKGKDVELRCDPISGHTALYWYRQSLGQGLEFLIYFQGNSAPDKSGLPSDRFSAERTGGSVSTLTIQRTQQEDSAVYLCASSSQGAQNQPQHFGDGTRLSIL.

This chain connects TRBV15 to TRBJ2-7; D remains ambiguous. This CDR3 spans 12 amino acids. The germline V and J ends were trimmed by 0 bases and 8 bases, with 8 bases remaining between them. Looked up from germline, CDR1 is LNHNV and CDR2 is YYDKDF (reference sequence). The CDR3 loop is CATSRDGRQQYF. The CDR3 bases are TGTGCCACCAGCAGAGATGGCAGACAGCAGTACTTC. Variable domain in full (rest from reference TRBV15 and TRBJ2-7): DAMVIQNPRYQVTQFGKPVTLSCSQTLNHNVMYWYQQKSSQAPKLLFHYYDKDFNNEADTPDNFQSRRPNTSFCFLDIRSPGLGDTAMYLCATSRDGRQQYFGPGTRLTVT.

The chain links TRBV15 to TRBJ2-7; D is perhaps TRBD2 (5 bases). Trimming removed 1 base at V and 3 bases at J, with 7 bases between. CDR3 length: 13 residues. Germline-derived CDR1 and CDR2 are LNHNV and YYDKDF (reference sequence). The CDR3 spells CATSRVAGYEQYF. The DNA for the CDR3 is TGTGCCACCAGCAGAGTGGCGGGCTACGAGCAGTACTTC.

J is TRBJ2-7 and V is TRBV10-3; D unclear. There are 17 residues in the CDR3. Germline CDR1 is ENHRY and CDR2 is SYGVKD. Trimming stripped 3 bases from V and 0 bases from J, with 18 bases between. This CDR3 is CAISDPASTPSSYEQYF. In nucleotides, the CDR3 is TGTGCCATCAGTGACCCTGCCTCAACGCCGAGCTCCTACGAGCAGTACTTC.

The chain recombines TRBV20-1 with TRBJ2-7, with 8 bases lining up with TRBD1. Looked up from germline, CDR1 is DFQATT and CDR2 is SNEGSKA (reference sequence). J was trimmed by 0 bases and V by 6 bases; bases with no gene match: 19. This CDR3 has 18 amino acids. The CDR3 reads CSAVGTGLTRIPSYEQYF. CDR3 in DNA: TGCAGTGCCGTGGGGACAGGCCTAACTCGGATCCCCTCCTACGAGCAGTACTTC.

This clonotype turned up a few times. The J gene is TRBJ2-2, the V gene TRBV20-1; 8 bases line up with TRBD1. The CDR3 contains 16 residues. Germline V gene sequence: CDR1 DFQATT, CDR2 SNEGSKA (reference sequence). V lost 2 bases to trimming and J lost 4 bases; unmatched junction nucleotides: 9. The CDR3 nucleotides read TGCAGTGCTAGATCCAGGACAGGGTGGTTCACCGGGGAGCTGTTTTTT. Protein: CSARSRTGWFTGELFF.

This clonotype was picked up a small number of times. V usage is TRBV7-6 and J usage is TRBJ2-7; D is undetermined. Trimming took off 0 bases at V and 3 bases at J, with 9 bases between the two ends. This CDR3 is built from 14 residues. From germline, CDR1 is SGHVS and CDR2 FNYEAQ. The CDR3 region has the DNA TGTGCCAGCAGCTTAGCGCCAGAGCTCTACGAGCAGTACTTC. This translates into CASSLAPELYEQYF.

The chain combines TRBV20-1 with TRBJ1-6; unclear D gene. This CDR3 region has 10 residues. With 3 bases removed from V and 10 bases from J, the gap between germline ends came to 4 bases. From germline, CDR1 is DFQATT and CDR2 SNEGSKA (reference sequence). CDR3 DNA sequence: TGCAGTGCTAGCAAGTCACCCCTCCACTTT. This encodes CSASKSPLHF.

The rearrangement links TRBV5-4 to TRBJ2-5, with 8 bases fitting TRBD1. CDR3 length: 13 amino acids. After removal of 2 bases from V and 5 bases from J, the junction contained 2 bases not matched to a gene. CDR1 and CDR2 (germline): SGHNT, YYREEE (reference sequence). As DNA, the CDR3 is TGTGCCAGCAGCTTAAACAGGGGGGAGACCCAGTACTTC. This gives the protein CASSLNRGETQYF.

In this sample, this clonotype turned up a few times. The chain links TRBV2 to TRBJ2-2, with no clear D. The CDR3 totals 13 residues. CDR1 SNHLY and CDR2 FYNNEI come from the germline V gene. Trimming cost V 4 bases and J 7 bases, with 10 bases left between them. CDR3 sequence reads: CASSALLGGELFF. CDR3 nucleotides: TGTGCCAGCAGTGCACTTTTAGGCGGGGAGCTGTTTTTT.

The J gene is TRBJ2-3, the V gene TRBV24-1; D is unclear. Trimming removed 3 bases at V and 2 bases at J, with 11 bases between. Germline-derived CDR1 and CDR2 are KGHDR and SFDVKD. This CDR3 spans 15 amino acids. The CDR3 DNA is TGTGCCACCAGTGATCCCGTGTCGGTCACAGATACGCAGTATTTT. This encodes CATSDPVSVTDTQYF.

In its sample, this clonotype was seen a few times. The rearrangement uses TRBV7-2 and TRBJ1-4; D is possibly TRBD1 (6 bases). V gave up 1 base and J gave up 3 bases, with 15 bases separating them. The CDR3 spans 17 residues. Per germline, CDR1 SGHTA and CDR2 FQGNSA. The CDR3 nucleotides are TGTGCCAGCAGCTTAGGCGTCTTGGGGGCACCTAATGAAAAACTGTTTTTT. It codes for CASSLGVLGAPNEKLFF.

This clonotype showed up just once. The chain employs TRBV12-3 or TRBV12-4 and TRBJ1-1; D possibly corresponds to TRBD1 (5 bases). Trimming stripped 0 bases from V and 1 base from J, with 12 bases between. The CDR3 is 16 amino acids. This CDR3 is CASSLALGAENTEAFF. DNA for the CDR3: TGTGCCAGCAGTTTAGCGCTCGGGGCTGAGAACACTGAAGCTTTCTTT.

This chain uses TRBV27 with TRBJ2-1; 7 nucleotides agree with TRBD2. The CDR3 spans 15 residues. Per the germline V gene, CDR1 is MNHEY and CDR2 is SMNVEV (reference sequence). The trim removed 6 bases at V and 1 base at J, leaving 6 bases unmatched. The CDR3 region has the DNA TGTGCCAGCAGCCCGGGAGGTTTTTCCTACAATGAGCAGTTCTTC. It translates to CASSPGGFSYNEQFF.

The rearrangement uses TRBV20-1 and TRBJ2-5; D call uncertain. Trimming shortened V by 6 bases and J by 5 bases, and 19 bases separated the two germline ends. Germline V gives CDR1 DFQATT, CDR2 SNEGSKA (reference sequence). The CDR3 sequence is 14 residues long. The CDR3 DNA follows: TGCAGTGCCAATTCGTTCAGCGTGGTGGAGACCCAGTACTTC. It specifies CSANSFSVVETQYF.

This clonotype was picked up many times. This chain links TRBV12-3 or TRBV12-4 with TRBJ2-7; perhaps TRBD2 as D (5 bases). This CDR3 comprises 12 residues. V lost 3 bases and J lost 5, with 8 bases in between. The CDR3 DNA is TGTGCCAGCAGTTTGGTCGGGGACGAGCAGTACTTC. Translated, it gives CASSLVGDEQYF.

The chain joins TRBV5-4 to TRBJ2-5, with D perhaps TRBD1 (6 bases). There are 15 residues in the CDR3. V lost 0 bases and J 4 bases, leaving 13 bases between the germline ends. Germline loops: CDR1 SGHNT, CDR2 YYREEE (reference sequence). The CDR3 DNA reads TGTGCCAGCAGCTTGGTGGGACAATTGGGAGAGACCCAGTACTTC. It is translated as CASSLVGQLGETQYF.

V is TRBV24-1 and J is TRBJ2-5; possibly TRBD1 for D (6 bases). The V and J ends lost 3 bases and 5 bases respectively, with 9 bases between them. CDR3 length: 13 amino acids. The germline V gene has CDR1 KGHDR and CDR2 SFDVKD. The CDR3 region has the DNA TGTGCCACCAGTGATACAGGGTTGGAGACCCAGTACTTC. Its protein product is CATSDTGLETQYF.

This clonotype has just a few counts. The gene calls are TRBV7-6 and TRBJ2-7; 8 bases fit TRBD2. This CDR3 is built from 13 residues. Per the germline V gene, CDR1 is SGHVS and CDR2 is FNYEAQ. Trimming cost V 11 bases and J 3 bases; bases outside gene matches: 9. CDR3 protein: CAVSGSDSYEQYF. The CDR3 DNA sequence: TGTGCCGTCAGCGGGAGCGACAGCTACGAGCAGTACTTC.

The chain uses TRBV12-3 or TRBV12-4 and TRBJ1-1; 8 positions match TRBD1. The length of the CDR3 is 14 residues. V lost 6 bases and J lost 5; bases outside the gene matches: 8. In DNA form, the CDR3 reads TGTGCCAGCAGACCCGGACAGGGTTGGACTGAAGCTTTCTTT. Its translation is CASRPGQGWTEAFF.